This note documents a single TCR beta chain sequence. Antigen: not known. This record comes from a study of tumor-infiltrating lymphocytes in localized non-small cell lung cancer. Overall study context: Some samples were collected after neoadjuvant chemotherapy; smokers, never-smokers and several histologies were included.

Findings of the study overall: T-cell fraction did not differ between immunotypes IM1 and IM2. Tumor T-cell fraction was not associated with recurrence-free survival. Only some patients had TCR sequencing, depending on available tissue.

Germline V gives CDR1 SGHNT, CDR2 YENEEA. The V and J ends lost 1 base and 0 bases respectively, with 10 bases between them. CDR3 size: 17 residues. Generated by immunoSEQ multiplex PCR, the TCRdb table keeps only in-frame clones and is missing some. This table holds 21,000 or so clones, roughly three quarters found once. The TCR sequence derives from a human donor with non-small cell lung cancer. The sequenced sample consisted of lung tumor tissue. The rearrangement uses TRBV11-3 and TRBJ2-6, with a weak D call TRBD1 (5 bases). CDR3 in amino acids: CASSLGTSTSGANVLTF. For the CDR3, the DNA is TGTGCCAGCAGCTTAGGGACATCGACCTCTGGGGCCAACGTCCTGACTTTC.